A selection of T cell receptor beta chains follows, all from one sample in a study of cytomegalovirus exposure and HLA in healthy donors. Produced via immunoSEQ multiplex PCR; TCRdb's table is partial and in-frame only. The sample records about 140,000 clones, around 70% being singletons. Sequenced input: PBMCs. Source of these receptors: a woman under 40 in good health and CMV-seronegative. Both conserved end residues are part of each CDR3. D genes are given only for firm matches. Not all rows give a size; the values are once, few, many and, for expanded clones, a class.

d_gene	j_gene	v_gene	abundance	CDR3aa	CDR3nt
.	TRBJ2-5	TRBV6-6	.	CASSKGEAETQYF	TGTGCCAGCAGCAAAGGGGAGGCGGAGACCCAGTACTTC
.	TRBJ2-3	TRBV28	once	CASSPPWRAGGTDTQYF	TGTGCCAGCAGCCCGCCCTGGAGGGCCGGCGGCACAGATACGCAGTATTTT
TRBD1	TRBJ2-3	TRBV9	.	CASSVGVQGTTDTQYF	TGTGCCAGCAGCGTAGGAGTACAGGGGACCACAGATACGCAGTATTTT
.	TRBJ2-1	TRBV6-4	.	CASSDPQSGNEQFF	TGTGCCAGCAGTGACCCCCAGTCCGGGAATGAGCAGTTCTTC
TRBD1	TRBJ2-1	TRBV7-2	once	CASAPGQESLLPFF	TGTGCCAGCGCACCGGGACAGGAATCTCTTCTGCCGTTCTTC
TRBD2	TRBJ2-3	TRBV27	.	CASSPPPRGSTDTQYF	TGTGCCAGCAGTCCCCCCCCGCGGGGGAGCACAGATACGCAGTATTTT
.	TRBJ1-6	TRBV7-2	.	CASSPRGDHNSPLHF	TGTGCCAGCAGCCCCCGGGGGGATCATAATTCACCCCTCCACTTT
TRBD1	TRBJ2-7	TRBV28	.	CASTPGTGGYEQYF	TGTGCCAGCACCCCGGGGACAGGGGGCTACGAGCAGTACTTC
TRBD2	TRBJ2-7	TRBV2	.	CASSEAIAGAYEQYF	TGTGCCAGCAGTGAAGCCATAGCGGGAGCCTACGAGCAGTACTTC
.	TRBJ1-3	TRBV5-1	.	CASSSGGAWSGNTIYF	TGCGCCAGCAGCTCTGGGGGGGCTTGGTCTGGAAACACCATATATTTT
TRBD1	TRBJ1-6	TRBV2	.	CATHRDRAPGNSPLHF	TGTGCCACCCACCGGGACAGGGCTCCGGGTAATTCACCCCTCCACTTT
TRBD2	TRBJ2-1	TRBV6-6	.	CASQTGGAYNEQFF	TGTGCCAGCCAGACGGGAGGGGCCTACAATGAGCAGTTCTTC
.	TRBJ1-4	TRBV27	.	CASSLSNEGDEKLFF	TGTGCCAGCAGTTTATCTAACGAGGGGGATGAAAAACTGTTTTTT
TRBD1	TRBJ1-5	TRBV7-2	.	CASRATGSRNQPQHF	TGTGCCAGCAGGGCGACAGGGTCAAGGAATCAGCCCCAGCATTTT
.	TRBJ1-5	TRBV28	few	CASSPGRRGDQPQHF	TGTGCCAGCAGTCCCGGTAGAAGGGGCGATCAGCCCCAGCATTTT
TRBD2	TRBJ2-2	TRBV2	.	CASSKTSGGANTGELFF	TGTGCCAGCAGTAAAACTAGCGGGGGGGCGAACACCGGGGAGCTGTTTTTT